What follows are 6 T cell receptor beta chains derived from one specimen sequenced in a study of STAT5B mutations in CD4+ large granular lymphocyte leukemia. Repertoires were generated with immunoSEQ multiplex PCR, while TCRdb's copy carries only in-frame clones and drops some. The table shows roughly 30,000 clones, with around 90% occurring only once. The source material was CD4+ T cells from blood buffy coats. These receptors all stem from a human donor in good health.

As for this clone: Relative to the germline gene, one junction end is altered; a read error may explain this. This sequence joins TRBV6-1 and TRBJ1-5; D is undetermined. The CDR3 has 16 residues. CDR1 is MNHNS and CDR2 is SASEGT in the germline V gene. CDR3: CASSEDTSYSNQPQHF. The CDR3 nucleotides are TGTGCCAGCAGCGAAGATACCTCTTATAGCAATCAGCCCCAGCATTTT.

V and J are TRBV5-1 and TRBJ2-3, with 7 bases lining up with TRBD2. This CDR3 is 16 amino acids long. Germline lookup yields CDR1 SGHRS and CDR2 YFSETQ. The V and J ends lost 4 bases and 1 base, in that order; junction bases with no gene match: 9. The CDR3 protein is CASSLTSAPGTDTQYF. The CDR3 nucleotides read TGCGCCAGCAGCCTAACTAGCGCACCTGGCACAGATACGCAGTATTTT.

The chain's CDR3 is CASRAGTSGQETQYF. CDR3 coding DNA: TGTGCCAGCAGAGCAGGGACTAGCGGCCAAGAGACCCAGTACTTC. The chain joins TRBV6-1 to TRBJ2-5, with 11 bases fitting TRBD2. The germline V gene has CDR1 MNHNS and CDR2 SASEGT. CDR3 length equals 15 residues. V shed 6 bases and J 1 base; nucleotides not matched to a gene: 4.

CDR3 protein: CASSLGPTDEQFF. The CDR3 coding sequence is TGTGCCAGCAGCTTGGGCCCGACGGATGAGCAGTTCTTC. The rearrangement links TRBV7-6 to TRBJ2-1, with D unresolved. CDR1 is SGHVS, CDR2 FNYEAQ, per germline. The CDR3 has 13 residues. Trimming took 3 bases from V and 8 from J, leaving 11 bases between them.

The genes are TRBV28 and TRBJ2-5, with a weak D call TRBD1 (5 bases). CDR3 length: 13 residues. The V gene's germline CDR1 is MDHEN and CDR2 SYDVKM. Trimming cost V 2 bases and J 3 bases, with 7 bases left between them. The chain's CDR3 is CASSLEGEETQYF. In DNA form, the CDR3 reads TGTGCCAGCAGTTTAGAAGGGGAAGAGACCCAGTACTTC. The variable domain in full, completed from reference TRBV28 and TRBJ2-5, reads DVKVTQSSRYLVKRTGEKVFLECVQDMDHENMFWYRQDPGLGLRLIYFSYDVKMKEKGDIPEGYSVSREKKERFSLILESASTNQTSMYLCASSLEGEETQYFGPGTRLLVL.

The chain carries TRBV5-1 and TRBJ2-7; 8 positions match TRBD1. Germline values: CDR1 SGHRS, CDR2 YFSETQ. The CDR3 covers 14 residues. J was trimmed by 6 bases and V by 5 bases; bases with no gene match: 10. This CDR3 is CASRPDRDLGEQYF. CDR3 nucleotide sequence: TGCGCCAGCAGACCGGACAGGGATCTCGGCGAGCAGTACTTC.